The clone carrying this TCR beta chain has ten or more counts. The antigen remains unidentified. The source of the sample is a study of identical twins. Template switching supplied a universal primer site; unique molecular identifiers were carried on the cDNA. TCRdb reprocessed the 5' RACE reads with MiXCR, giving one entry per CDR3 protein. Of around 680,000 distinct CDR3 sequences detected, around 8.3% appear once; the ten largest clones hold approximately 0.96%. General observations from the study: Cord blood's abundant beta clonotypes had fewer insertions, unlike memory repertoires.

The CDR3 has 16 residues. The ends lost 5 bases at V and 0 bases at J; junction bases unmatched: 2. This same sample was also part of a study on yellow fever vaccine responses in identical twins.

This chain connects TRBV12-3 or TRBV12-4 to TRBJ2-3, with 13 positions matching TRBD2. This sequence was found in a young woman in good health. The sample taken for sequencing was PBMCs. CDR3 protein: CASSRLAGGSTDTQYF. The CDR3 DNA reads as TGTGCCAGCAGTCGACTAGCGGGAGGAAGCACAGATACGCAGTATTTT.